The clone carrying this T cell receptor beta chain was seen a handful of times. With 8 bases clipped from V and 3 bases from J, the junction kept 17 bases outside the gene matches. The germline V gene has CDR1 SGHTA and CDR2 FQGNSA. The CDR3 has 19 residues. The data belong to a study of blood T cells in healthy people across ages. Combining a sample-barcoded 5' primer with a J-beta primer mix, a second PCR ran for about 7 to 11 cycles. TCRdb re-analysed the 5' RACE reads in MiXCR, keeping a single row per CDR3 protein. The sample yields under 1,100,000 distinct CDR3 sequences, around 27% seen once. The same data also contributed to another study, on T cells of mothers and their children.

The clonotype originates from a girl under 10 years old in good health. The chain is built from TRBV7-2 and TRBJ2-3, with 13 bases fitting TRBD2. Sequencing was done on a sample of blood. The CDR3: CASGKTSGGVSFRTDTQYF. The CDR3 nucleotides read TGTGCCAGCGGCAAAACTAGCGGGGGGGTATCTTTCAGGACAGATACGCAGTATTTT.